Presented here are 17 T cell receptor beta chains from one specimen sequenced in a study of cytomegalovirus exposure and HLA in healthy donors (dated by TCRdb to about 2017). The library was produced with the immunoSEQ multiplex PCR assay. The multiplex PCR relied on a mix of 60 forward primers for TCR Vbeta segments and 13 reverse primers for TCR Jbeta segments. This immuneACCESS table, as held by TCRdb, lists in-frame sequences with V and J called but not all clones. Of the missing ones, under half trace to an unresolved V gene in checked studies; the others have no known cause. The sample table shows 75,000 to 90,000 clones, and under 80% are seen once. Around 4% of the sample lies in the top ten. Source material: PBMCs. The receptors were sampled from a man aged 55 to 70 in good health and CMV-seronegative.

This chain links TRBV7-8 with TRBJ1-6, with a tentative D call TRBD1 (6 bases). Germline V gene sequence: CDR1 SGHVS, CDR2 FQNEAQ. Trimming stripped 5 bases from V and 0 bases from J, with 14 bases between. The CDR3 totals 17 residues. The CDR3 DNA reads as TGTGCCAGCAGCGCGCGGACGGACAGCTCCTATAATTCACCCCTCCACTTT. The encoded protein is CASSARTDSSYNSPLHF.

The rearrangement links TRBV4-1 to TRBJ1-3; D is unclear. The V gene's germline CDR1 is MGHRA and CDR2 YSYEKL. This CDR3 spans 16 amino acids. V was trimmed by 0 bases and J by 0 bases, leaving 9 bases between them. CDR3 nucleotide sequence: TGCGCCAGCAGCCAAGAATCCAAACTCTCTGGAAACACCATATATTTT. It encodes CASSQESKLSGNTIYF.

The chain uses TRBV9 and TRBJ2-2; a possible D gene is TRBD2 (5 bases). Germline V gives CDR1 SGDLS, CDR2 YYNGEE. The CDR3 has 15 residues. V was clipped by 4 bases and J by 4 bases, with 14 bases between them. Written as DNA, the CDR3 is TGTGCCAGCAGCACTCGGGGATGGGGCACCGGGGAGCTGTTTTTT. Translating gives CASSTRGWGTGELFF.

V gene TRBV5-6 combines with J gene TRBJ2-7, with a weak D call TRBD2 (7 bases). The CDR3 sequence is 14 residues long. V was clipped by 7 bases and J by 1 base, with 15 bases between them. Germline V gene data show CDR1 as SGHDT and CDR2 as YYEEEE. CDR3 region: CASGRRGASYEQYF. The CDR3 DNA sequence: TGTGCCAGCGGGAGACGGGGGGCATCCTACGAGCAGTACTTC.

This clone was counted a single time. The V call is TRBV2, the J call TRBJ1-2; TRBD1 is a possible D gene (5 bases). V gave up 6 bases and J gave up 5 bases, with 13 bases separating them. Germline-derived CDR1 and CDR2 are SNHLY and FYNNEI. The CDR3 consists of 13 residues. The CDR3 DNA is TGTGCCAGCAGCCCCGGGGGAGAATATGGCTACACCTTC. It translates to CASSPGGEYGYTF.

This sequence joins TRBV2 and TRBJ2-5; TRBD2 aligns across 10 bases. V was clipped by 4 bases and J by 3 bases; unmatched bases: 2. Germline V gene lookup returns CDR1 SNHLY and CDR2 FYNNEI. This CDR3 is built from 14 residues. CDR3 in amino acids: CASSGLAGKETQYF. In nucleotides, the CDR3 is TGTGCCAGCAGTGGACTAGCGGGTAAAGAGACCCAGTACTTC. Full variable domain (missing parts from reference TRBV2 and TRBJ2-5): EPEVTQTPSHQVTQMGQEVILRCVPISNHLYFYWYRQILGQKVEFLVSFYNNEISEKSEIFDDQFSVERPDGSNFTLKIRSTKLEDSAMYFCASSGLAGKETQYFGPGTRLLVL.

The chain carries TRBV2 and TRBJ1-2; 8 nucleotides align to TRBD1. J gave up 3 bases and V 3 bases, and 12 bases lay outside the gene matches. The CDR3 is made up of 17 amino acids. Germline CDR1 reads SNHLY; CDR2 reads FYNNEI. CDR3 region: CASSDPGTGFLDYGYTF. For the CDR3, the DNA is TGTGCCAGCAGTGACCCCGGGACAGGCTTTTTAGACTATGGCTACACCTTC.

A few counts support this clone. J is TRBJ1-3 and V is TRBV30, with a weak D call TRBD1 (5 bases). V shed 3 bases and J shed 2 bases, with 8 bases lying between them. Germline lookup yields CDR1 GTSNPN and CDR2 SVGIG (reference sequence). CDR3 size: 13 residues. The DNA for the CDR3 is TGTGCCTGGAGCTCGGACACTGGAAACACCATATATTTT. Protein sequence: CAWSSDTGNTIYF.

This clone has only a few counts. This chain uses TRBV7-8 with TRBJ1-2, with 9 bases matching TRBD1. Germline loops: CDR1 SGHVS, CDR2 FQNEAQ. With V trimmed by 5 bases and J by 8 bases, 9 bases remained unmatched. The CDR3 loop spans 14 amino acids. DNA for the CDR3: TGTGCCAGCAGCCAACAACAGGGGGCTTGGGGCTACACCTTC. It is translated as CASSQQQGAWGYTF.

The chain combines TRBV4-1 with TRBJ2-3, with D maybe TRBD1 (5 bases). The V gene's germline CDR1 is MGHRA and CDR2 YSYEKL. The CDR3 covers 16 residues. V shed 1 base and J shed 2 bases, with 13 bases lying between them. The CDR3 DNA reads TGCGCCAGCAGCCAAGCAGGGCTATACCTCACAGATACGCAGTATTTT. Translated, it gives CASSQAGLYLTDTQYF.

The chain has TRBV2 and TRBJ2-5; D remains unclear. Per germline, CDR1 SNHLY and CDR2 FYNNEI. This CDR3 contains 13 residues. V lost 7 bases and J 2 bases, leaving 11 bases between the germline ends. The CDR3 is CASTSVHQETQYF. For the CDR3, the DNA is TGTGCCAGCACCTCGGTCCATCAAGAGACCCAGTACTTC.

This chain uses TRBV6-5 with TRBJ1-6, with D perhaps TRBD1 (5 bases). V lost 5 bases to trimming and J lost 2 bases, with 7 bases between them. The CDR3 runs to 14 residues. From germline, CDR1 is MNHEY and CDR2 SVGAGI. CDR3 sequence (DNA): TGTGCCAGCAGTGCAGGGCCCTATAATTCACCCCTCCACTTT. The encoded protein is CASSAGPYNSPLHF.

The rearrangement links TRBV6-5 to TRBJ2-2, with 7 bases fitting TRBD2. The CDR3 runs 15 residues. CDR1 MNHEY and CDR2 SVGAGI come from the germline V gene. The trim removed 6 bases at V and 6 bases at J, leaving 10 bases unmatched. CDR3 in amino acids: CASRRGGVAPGELFF. The DNA for the CDR3 is TGTGCCAGCAGGCGTGGGGGGGTTGCCCCCGGGGAGCTGTTTTTT.

This clone was picked up a small number of times. The chain recombines TRBV6-1 with TRBJ1-6; TRBD1 agrees at 9 bases. J lost 5 bases, V lost 4 bases, and 0 bases had no gene match. This CDR3 region has 14 residues. CDR1 is MNHNS, CDR2 SASEGT, per germline. CDR3 in DNA: TGTGCCAGCAGTGGGACAGGGGATAATTCACCCCTCCACTTT. Amino acid sequence: CASSGTGDNSPLHF.

The gene calls are TRBV9 and TRBJ1-1; D might be TRBD1 (6 bases). In germline, CDR1 is SGDLS, CDR2 YYNGEE. This CDR3 contains 15 residues. Trimming stripped 0 bases from V and 2 bases from J, with 11 bases between. The CDR3 here is CASSVGQDLNTEAFF. The CDR3 nucleotides are TGTGCCAGCAGCGTAGGACAGGACCTTAACACTGAAGCTTTCTTT.

The chain is built from TRBV7-2 and TRBJ1-4; weak D call: TRBD1 (5 bases). Trimming removed 2 bases at V and 7 bases at J, with 8 bases between. This CDR3 comprises 13 residues. From germline, CDR1 is SGHTA and CDR2 FQGNSA. In nucleotides, the CDR3 is TGTGCCAGCAGCTTACTGCAGGGTGAAAAACTGTTTTTT. Amino acid sequence: CASSLLQGEKLFF.

This chain uses TRBV7-9 with TRBJ1-2, with D possibly matching TRBD1 (5 bases). The V gene lost 2 bases and the J gene lost 3 bases, with 13 bases spanning the gap. The CDR3 is 15 residues long. CDR1 and CDR2 from the germline V gene are SEHNR and FQNEAQ (reference sequence). Here the CDR3 reads CASSLSGVDDYGYTF. The CDR3 DNA is TGTGCCAGCAGCTTATCGGGGGTGGACGACTATGGCTACACCTTC. The full variable domain, its missing parts supplied by reference TRBV7-9 and TRBJ1-2, is DTGVSQNPRHKITKRGQNVTFRCDPISEHNRLYWYRQTLGQGPEFLTYFQNEAQLEKSRLLSDRFSAERPKGSFSTLEIQRTEQGDSAMYLCASSLSGVDDYGYTFGSGTRLTVV.